This T cell receptor beta chain stems from a study of T cells after yellow fever vaccination. The overall study: Any fraction with a low cell number was prepared using SMART-Seq v4 Ultra Low Input.

Study-level findings and limits: FACS-sorted repertoires could harbor abundant contaminating bulk-population clonotypes.

As TCR cDNA was made by 5'RACE template switching, a universal primer site and UMIs were added. TCRdb passed the 5' RACE reads through MiXCR, listing each CDR3 protein once. This table has about 230,000 distinct CDR3 sequences, around 6.7% appearing once. This clonotype occurred a few times. Its target is not known. The CDR3 has 15 residues. The germline CDR1 and CDR2 sequences are SGHTA and FQGNSA. Trimming took 5 bases from V and 2 from J, leaving 15 bases between them. The chain combines TRBV7-2 with TRBJ2-5, with no clear D. Source: CD4+ T cells sorted from PBMCs, taken on the day of the yellow fever booster vaccination. The source of this sequence is a man younger than 40 who received the YFV17D yellow fever vaccine. CDR3 in DNA: TGTGCCAGCAGCCTGTTGTGGGGAACTCAAGAGACCCAGTACTTC. Translated: CASSLLWGTQETQYF.